This paragraph reports one T cell receptor beta chain. The sample originates from a study of CD8 T cells in Susac syndrome. Germline loops: CDR1 MNHEY, CDR2 SMNVEV (reference sequence). The V gene lost 3 bases and the J gene lost 8 bases, with 13 bases spanning the gap. The CDR3 is 13 residues long. Random-hexamer reverse transcription was applied to about 0.5 to 1 ug RNA. TCRdb re-derived calls from the immunoSEQ multiplex PCR reads in MiXCR, one entry per CDR3 protein. In the table there are a few hundred thousand distinct CDR3 sequences, around 96% of which are singletons. Sequenced material: CD4+ T cells from PBMCs. The rearrangement joins TRBV27 to TRBJ1-1; no clear D gene. This receptor was obtained from a human donor with multiple sclerosis. CDR3 nucleotide sequence: TGTGCCAGCAGTTTTAAGGGCCGACGGGAAGCTTTCTTT. Translated, it gives CASSFKGRREAFF.